These 14 T cell receptor beta chains were all obtained from the same sample, sequenced in a study of PD-L1 blockade in urothelial cancer. Time point here: pretreatment peripheral blood. Only in-frame clones appear in the TCRdb table, and some are missing; sequencing was by immunoSEQ multiplex PCR. The data contain tens of thousands of clones, roughly 80% of them singletons. The material was PBMCs, obtained around atezolizumab (anti-PD-L1) treatment. The receptors derive from a man between 65 and 85 years old with urothelial cancer.

The rearrangement joins TRBV5-1 to TRBJ2-7; the D is unclear. The CDR3 is 12 amino acids. V lost 4 bases, J lost 3 bases, and 8 bases lay in between. Per germline, CDR1 SGHRS and CDR2 YFSETQ. DNA of the CDR3: TGCGCCAGCAGCCCAGATTACTACGAGCAGTACTTC. As protein: CASSPDYYEQYF. Based on the CDR3 plus reference TRBV5-1 and TRBJ2-7, the full variable domain is KAGVTQTPRYLIKTRGQQVTLSCSPISGHRSVSWYQQTPGQGLQFLFEYFSETQRNKGNFPGRFSGRQFSNSRSEMNVSTLELGDSALYLCASSPDYYEQYFGPGTRLTVT.

V gene TRBV2 combines with J gene TRBJ2-1; 7 bases are shared with TRBD1. In germline, CDR1 is SNHLY, CDR2 FYNNEI. V lost 4 bases and J lost 3; bases outside the gene matches: 6. The CDR3 spans 15 residues. The CDR3 spells CASSVDRARYNEQFF. CDR3 DNA sequence: TGTGCCAGCAGTGTAGACAGGGCCCGCTACAATGAGCAGTTCTTC.

V gene TRBV5-4 combines with J gene TRBJ2-3; 9 positions agree with TRBD2. This CDR3 is built from 15 residues. The ends lost 0 bases at V and 3 bases at J; junction bases unmatched: 2. Germline CDR1 SGHNT, CDR2 YYREEE (reference sequence). This CDR3 reads CASSLEAGGTDTQYF. CDR3 nucleotides: TGTGCCAGCAGCTTGGAGGCGGGGGGGACAGATACGCAGTATTTT.

This clone was counted a few times. The J gene is TRBJ2-2, the V gene TRBV6-1, with 10 bases aligning to TRBD2. J was trimmed by 5 bases and V by 8 bases; bases with no gene match: 8. CDR1 and CDR2 from the germline V gene are MNHNS and SASEGT. The CDR3 spans 15 residues. The CDR3 loop is CASDDELAGTGELFF. As DNA, the CDR3 is TGTGCCAGCGACGACGAACTAGCGGGAACCGGGGAGCTGTTTTTT.

J is TRBJ1-3 and V is TRBV6-1, with D maybe TRBD1 (6 bases). The CDR3 sequence is 13 residues long. Trimming stripped 3 bases from V and 8 bases from J, with 11 bases between. The germline V gene encodes CDR1 MNHNS and CDR2 SASEGT. CDR3 in DNA: TGTGCCAGCAGTGAGACAGGCTTAGACACCATATATTTT. Residues: CASSETGLDTIYF.

This clone was seen a single time. This chain connects TRBV6-5 to TRBJ2-7; D gene unclear. Trimming removed 2 bases from V and 0 bases from J, with 8 bases in between. Germline V gene sequence: CDR1 MNHEY, CDR2 SVGAGI. The CDR3 runs 14 residues. The chain's CDR3 is CASSYDIYSYEQYF. As DNA, the CDR3 is TGTGCCAGCAGTTACGACATTTACTCCTACGAGCAGTACTTC.

The sample holds a few counts of this clone. The rearrangement joins TRBV27 to TRBJ1-5, with 9 bases lining up with TRBD1. This CDR3 is built from 13 residues. J was trimmed by 7 bases and V by 4 bases; bases with no gene match: 2. Germline-derived CDR1 and CDR2 are MNHEY and SMNVEV (reference sequence). The CDR3 here is CASSYRGQQPQHF. In DNA, the CDR3 is TGTGCCAGCAGTTACAGGGGGCAACAGCCCCAGCATTTT.

CDR3 in amino acids: CASGLRDPGERYGYTF. CDR3 DNA sequence: TGTGCTAGTGGTCTACGAGACCCAGGGGAACGGTATGGCTACACCTTC. The genes are TRBV12-5 and TRBJ1-2; D perhaps matches TRBD1 (6 bases). The length of the CDR3 is 16 residues. V was trimmed by 5 bases and J by 5 bases, leaving 21 bases between them. Germline CDR1 reads LGHNT; CDR2 reads FRNRAP. Drawing the rest from reference TRBV12-5 and TRBJ1-2, the complete variable domain is DARVTQTPRHKVTEMGQEVTMRCQPILGHNTVFWYRQTMMQGLELLAYFRNRAPLDDSGMPKDRFSAEMPDATLATLKIQPSEPRDSAVYFCASGLRDPGERYGYTFGSGTRLTVV.

A remark on this clone: Possible read error: a much larger clone is one base away. The chain employs TRBV7-8 and TRBJ1-1; 7 bases are shared with TRBD1. The CDR3 sequence is 14 residues long. Trimming cost V 1 base and J 1 base; bases outside gene matches: 0. Germline assignment: CDR1 SGHVS and CDR2 FQNEAQ. CDR3 sequence reads: CASSLDRGNTEAFF. The CDR3 DNA follows: TGTGCCAGCAGCTTAGACAGGGGGAACACTGAAGCTTTCTTT.

This chain uses TRBV19 with TRBJ1-2, with no clear D. Germline V CDR1 and CDR2: LNHDA, SQIVND (reference sequence). V dropped 7 bases and J dropped 2 bases, with 14 bases sitting between them. The CDR3 totals 14 residues. The CDR3 loop is CASTPRTGNYGYTF. CDR3 nucleotide sequence: TGTGCCAGTACCCCCCGGACGGGGAACTATGGCTACACCTTC.

This chain joins TRBV4-3 and TRBJ2-1, with 10 positions matching TRBD2. The V gene end was trimmed by 6 bases and the J gene end by 3 bases; junction bases not matched to a gene: 11. The CDR3 consists of 17 residues. From germline, CDR1 is LGHNA and CDR2 YSLEER. CDR3 amino acids: CASSIRFGLADYNEQFF. Here the CDR3 DNA reads TGCGCCAGCAGTATTAGATTCGGACTAGCGGACTACAATGAGCAGTTCTTC.

V usage is TRBV15 and J usage is TRBJ2-7; possibly TRBD1 for D (6 bases). This CDR3 spans 14 amino acids. The germline V gene encodes CDR1 LNHNV and CDR2 YYDKDF (reference sequence). The V end lost 1 base, the J end lost 0 bases, and 7 bases lay between the germline ends. The CDR3 loop reads CATSRGDTSYEQYF. The CDR3 region has the DNA TGTGCCACCAGCAGAGGGGACACCTCCTACGAGCAGTACTTC.

This rearrangement joins TRBV25-1 to TRBJ2-1; 7 nucleotides agree with TRBD1. The V segment lost 6 bases and the J segment 3 bases; nucleotides outside the gene matches: 8. This CDR3 has 15 residues. The germline V gene encodes CDR1 MGHDK and CDR2 SYGVNS. CDR3: CASRQTGLIYNEQFF. The CDR3 DNA reads as TGTGCCAGCAGACAGACAGGGTTAATCTACAATGAGCAGTTCTTC.

This clone was recorded once. The chain is built from TRBV5-4 and TRBJ2-7, with D perhaps matching TRBD2 (6 bases). There are 13 residues in the CDR3. Germline V gene data show CDR1 as SGHNT and CDR2 as YYREEE (reference sequence). Trimming took 0 bases from V and 6 from J, leaving 10 bases between them. The DNA of the CDR3 is TGTGCCAGCAGCTTGGGGGGACTCAGCGAGCAGTACTTC. Protein: CASSLGGLSEQYF.